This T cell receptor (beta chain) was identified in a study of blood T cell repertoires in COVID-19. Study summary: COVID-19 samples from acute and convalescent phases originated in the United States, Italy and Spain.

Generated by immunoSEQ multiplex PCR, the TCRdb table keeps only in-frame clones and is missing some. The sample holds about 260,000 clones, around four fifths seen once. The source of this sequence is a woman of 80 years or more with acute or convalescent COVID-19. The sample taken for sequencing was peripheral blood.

The CDR3 loop reads CASSYLAGFQETQYF. For the CDR3, the DNA is TGTGCCAGCAGTTATTTAGCGGGATTCCAAGAGACCCAGTACTTC. The chain employs TRBV6-6 and TRBJ2-5; TRBD2 matches 8 bases. The J segment lost 1 base and the V segment lost 3 bases, leaving 4 bases of the junction unmatched. The CDR3 spans 15 residues. In germline, CDR1 is MNHNY, CDR2 SVGAGI (reference sequence).